These T cell receptor beta chains were read from a single sample in a study of cytomegalovirus exposure and HLA in healthy donors. TCRdb's copy holds only in-frame clones and misses some; the assay was immunoSEQ multiplex PCR. The data show just under 150,000 clones, around 86% seen once. The source material was PBMCs. These receptors were collected from a woman aged 25 to 39 in good health and CMV-seronegative. CDR3s include the opening cysteine and the closing phenylalanine or tryptophan. D genes are given only for firm matches. Size is omitted from some rows. Given values are once, few, many or a class for expanded clones.

>.|13|TRBV11-2|TRBJ2-7|.
TGTGCCAGCAGCCCGGGACTTTCCTACGAGCAGTACTTC
CASSPGLSYEQYF
>.|15|TRBV15|TRBJ2-7|.
TGTGCCACCAGCAGAGCAGGCAGCGGACCCTACGAGCAGTACTTC
CATSRAGSGPYEQYF
>.|13|TRBV7-9|TRBJ2-4|TRBD1
TGTGCCAGCAGCTTAGGGGACAGGAACATTCAGTACTTC
CASSLGDRNIQYF
>.|14|TRBV11-2|TRBJ1-5|.
TGTGCCAGCAGCTTAGATCGAGGGATTCAGCCCCAGCATTTT
CASSLDRGIQPQHF
>.|15|TRBV5-1|TRBJ1-6|TRBD1
TGCGCCAGCAGCTTGGAGGGGACAGAGAATTCACCCCTCCACTTT
CASSLEGTENSPLHF
>.|15|TRBV30|TRBJ2-3|TRBD2
TGTGCCTGGAGCGCGGGAGTCAAAAGCCCGGATACGCAGTATTTT
CAWSAGVKSPDTQYF
>.|15|TRBV7-8|TRBJ2-3|.
TGTGCCAGCAGCTCTAGTAGGCCCCGCACAGATACGCAGTATTTT
CASSSSRPRTDTQYF
>.|14|TRBV19|TRBJ1-1|.
TGTGCCAGTAGTCTTGGACACCCGAACACTGAAGCTTTCTTT
CASSLGHPNTEAFF
>.|16|TRBV27|TRBJ2-5|.
TGTGCCAGCAGTTTATCGAATTCGGGGAGGAGGGAGACCCAGTACTTC
CASSLSNSGRRETQYF
>once|16|TRBV29-1|TRBJ2-1|TRBD2
TGCAGCGTCGGACGACTAGCGGGGGTGTCCTACAATGAGCAGTTCTTC
CSVGRLAGVSYNEQFF
>.|14|TRBV19|TRBJ1-5|.
TGTGCCAGTAGTATTTGGTCAGTTGGCCAGCCCCAGCATTTT
CASSIWSVGQPQHF
>.|14|TRBV7-9|TRBJ1-4|.
TGTGCCAGCAGCTTACCGGCCGGAGGTGAAAAACTGTTTTTT
CASSLPAGGEKLFF
>.|19|TRBV15|TRBJ2-1|TRBD2
TGTGCCACCAGCAGATCGGGACTAGCGGAGCTATCCTCCTACAATGAGCAGTTCTTC
CATSRSGLAELSSYNEQFF
>.|15|TRBV6-1|TRBJ1-5|TRBD1
TGTGCCAGCAGGGGGGACAGGAGCGAAAATCAGCCCCAGCATTTT
CASRGDRSENQPQHF
>.|17|TRBV5-1|TRBJ2-1|TRBD2
TGCGCCAGCAGCTTGCTTCCAGGGACTAGCGGGGACGAAGTGCAGTTCTTC
CASSLLPGTSGDEVQFF
>.|12|TRBV5-4|TRBJ1-4|.
TGTGCCAGCAGCCTGGACAGTGAAAAACTGTTTTTT
CASSLDSEKLFF
>once|15|TRBV11-2|TRBJ1-4|TRBD1
TGTGCCAGCAGCTTACCCCGGGACAGGGTTGAAAAACTGTTTTTT
CASSLPRDRVEKLFF
>once|15|TRBV28|TRBJ1-3|TRBD1
TGTGCCAGCAGTTTAGGACAGGCGGCTGGAAACACCATATATTTT
CASSLGQAAGNTIYF
>many|15|TRBV2|TRBJ1-1|.
TGTGCCAGCAGCCCCTGGGAGTTTTCGAACACTGAAGCTTTCTTT
CASSPWEFSNTEAFF
>.|14|TRBV9|TRBJ1-2|.
TGTGCCAGCAGCGCATCGGGGGGGATCTATGGCTACACCTTC
CASSASGGIYGYTF
>.|14|TRBV27|TRBJ1-5|TRBD1
TGTGCCAGCAGCCGAGGGACAGCCAATCAGCCCCAGCATTTT
CASSRGTANQPQHF
>.|19|TRBV4-3|TRBJ1-3|TRBD1
TGCGCCAGCAGCCAGTACCTAGGGACAGATTTGAGCTCTGGAAACACCATATATTTT
CASSQYLGTDLSSGNTIYF
>.|15|TRBV6-1|TRBJ1-4|.
TGTGCCAGCAGTTTCCTACAAGGGGCGAATGAAAAACTGTTTTTT
CASSFLQGANEKLFF
>.|14|TRBV7-2|TRBJ1-2|TRBD1
TGTGCCAGCAGCCAAACAGGGGTGGGCGATGGCTACACCTTC
CASSQTGVGDGYTF
>few|15|TRBV4-3|TRBJ1-4|.
TGCGCCAGCAGCCAAGATCTGGGGAGAGATGAAAAACTGTTTTTT
CASSQDLGRDEKLFF
>once|11|TRBV30|TRBJ1-2|.
TGTGCCTGGAGTGTGTCTTATGGCTACACCTTC
CAWSVSYGYTF
>.|14|TRBV10-1|TRBJ2-3|.
TGCGCCAGCAGTGAGTCTCACTTCACAGATACGCAGTATTTT
CASSESHFTDTQYF
>few|14|TRBV5-1|TRBJ2-7|TRBD2
TGCGCCAGCAGTATCAGCGGGAGACTAGGCGAGCAGTACTTC
CASSISGRLGEQYF
>once|14|TRBV4-3|TRBJ1-6|.
TGCGCCAGCAGCCCCACAGGGAGGGGTTCACCCCTCCACTTT
CASSPTGRGSPLHF
>.|18|TRBV4-2|TRBJ2-6|.
TGTGCCAGCAGCCAAGATGGACTTGGGGGGTCTGGGGCCAACGTCCTGACTTTC
CASSQDGLGGSGANVLTF
>.|14|TRBV19|TRBJ1-3|.
TGTGCCAGTAGCGGTCGGGGGTCTGGAAACACCATATATTTT
CASSGRGSGNTIYF
>.|13|TRBV7-9|TRBJ1-6|TRBD1
TGTGCCAGCAGCCTAACAGGGGACTCACCCCTCCACTTT
CASSLTGDSPLHF
>.|15|TRBV9|TRBJ2-7|TRBD2
TGTGCCAGCAGCGAAGCAGCGGGAGAGACCTACGAGCAGTACTTC
CASSEAAGETYEQYF
>.|15|TRBV7-2|TRBJ1-6|.
TGTGCCAGCAGCGTCAGGGCTGTAAGCAATTCACCCCTCCACTTT
CASSVRAVSNSPLHF
>.|15|TRBV5-1|TRBJ2-7|TRBD2
TGCGCCAGCAGCGGCCCTAGCGGGGGGCGCGGCGAGCAGTACTTC
CASSGPSGGRGEQYF
>once|16|TRBV4-3|TRBJ2-2|.
TGCGCCAGCAGCAGCCCACAGGGAGCGAACACCGGGGAGCTGTTTTTT
CASSSPQGANTGELFF
>.|15|TRBV28|TRBJ1-4|.
TGTGCCAGCAACCGCCCCGGGAAAATAGGGGAAAAACTGTTTTTT
CASNRPGKIGEKLFF
>.|14|TRBV9|TRBJ2-5|TRBD1
TGTGCCAGCAGCTTGACAGGGGGGCCAGAGACCCAGTACTTC
CASSLTGGPETQYF
>.|14|TRBV6-5|TRBJ2-5|.
TGTGCCAGCAGTTACTCGATGGGGGGAGAGACCCAGTACTTC
CASSYSMGGETQYF
>.|16|TRBV7-2|TRBJ1-1|.
TGTGCCAGCAGCTTAGAACGCGGGCTGGTGAACACTGAAGCTTTCTTT
CASSLERGLVNTEAFF
>.|15|TRBV9|TRBJ2-3|TRBD2
TGTGCCAGCAGCATTAGACTAGCGGGAGAAGATACGCAGTATTTT
CASSIRLAGEDTQYF
>.|17|TRBV7-3|TRBJ2-1|TRBD1
TGTGCCAGCAGCTTAAACCCCGGACAGGGTGGTTGGAATGAGCAGTTCTTC
CASSLNPGQGGWNEQFF
>.|16|TRBV5-1|TRBJ2-3|.
TGCGCCAGCAGCTCGAGGCCAGCGTGGAGCACAGATACGCAGTATTTT
CASSSRPAWSTDTQYF
>.|15|TRBV19|TRBJ2-3|.
TGTGCCAGTAATCCGACAGGTTATGAGGTAGATACGCAGTATTTT
CASNPTGYEVDTQYF
>.|15|TRBV14|TRBJ2-7|TRBD2
TGTGCCAGCAGTCCAAGGGCTAGCGGGACCCTCGAGCAGTACTTC
CASSPRASGTLEQYF